These 8 T cell receptor beta chains share one sample of origin, sequenced in a study of blood T cell repertoires in COVID-19. Clones were sequenced by immunoSEQ multiplex PCR, and TCRdb holds only the in-frame ones, with some missing. The sample has approximately 65,000 clones; roughly 80% are singletons. The sample comprised peripheral blood. The receptors were gathered from a human donor in a cohort sampled during active COVID-19.

The chain employs TRBV7-2 and TRBJ2-7; maybe TRBD2 (7 bases). V lost 4 bases, J lost 4 bases, and 17 bases lay in between. Germline CDR1 is SGHTA and CDR2 is FQGNSA. This CDR3 comprises 15 residues. CDR3 sequence: CASSSQGGGWYEQYF. The CDR3 nucleotides read TGTGCCAGCAGCTCACAAGGGGGGGGCTGGTACGAGCAGTACTTC.

The chain is built from TRBV19 and TRBJ1-1, with 7 bases aligning to TRBD1. Trimming took 0 bases from V and 5 from J; bases not matched to a gene: 3. The germline gives CDR1 LNHDA, CDR2 SQIVND (reference sequence). CDR3 length: 14 amino acids. The CDR3 DNA is TGTGCCAGTAGTATAGATCCAGGGGGGACTGAAGCTTTCTTT. Its protein is CASSIDPGGTEAFF.

The rearrangement uses TRBV5-8 and TRBJ1-6, with TRBD1 matching over 9 bases. V dropped 1 base and J dropped 6; count of bases not matched to a gene: 5. Germline CDR1 reads SGHTS; CDR2 reads YDEGEE. This CDR3 spans 16 amino acids. In DNA, the CDR3 is TGTGCCAGCAGCTTGTGGGGGACAGGGTCTAATTCACCCCTCCACTTT. It is translated as CASSLWGTGSNSPLHF.

The V call is TRBV24-1, the J call TRBJ2-5; 11 bases line up with TRBD1. The CDR3 loop spans 16 amino acids. CDR1 and CDR2 from the germline V gene are KGHDR and SFDVKD. V gave up 3 bases and J gave up 2 bases; unmatched junction bases: 4. The CDR3 nucleotides are TGTGCCACCAGTGATGCCGGGACAGGGGGACAAGAGACCCAGTACTTC. Its protein product is CATSDAGTGGQETQYF.

This clone was seen only a few times. The chain has TRBV18 and TRBJ1-5; TRBD1 matches at 11 bases. The germline V gene has CDR1 KGHSH and CDR2 LQKENI. With V trimmed by 5 bases and J by 5 bases, 8 bases remained unmatched. The CDR3 extends over 16 amino acids. The CDR3 is CASSSTGQGADQPQHF. The DNA of the CDR3 is TGTGCCAGCTCATCTACTGGACAGGGGGCTGATCAGCCCCAGCATTTT.

The chain couples TRBV10-2 to TRBJ2-5; tentative D call: TRBD1 (6 bases). Trimming removed 3 bases from V and 5 bases from J, with 13 bases in between. The CDR3 is 14 residues long. Germline CDR1 and CDR2: WSHSY and SAAADI. The CDR3 loop is CASSDTSGVETQYF. The CDR3 nucleotides are TGCGCCAGCAGTGACACGTCAGGGGTGGAGACCCAGTACTTC.

The chain combines TRBV29-1 with TRBJ2-3; TRBD2 matches 8 bases. Trimming removed 5 bases from V and 1 base from J; junction bases left unmatched: 5. Per germline, CDR1 SQVTM and CDR2 ANQGSEA. The CDR3 loop spans 14 amino acids. The CDR3 here is CSVKGLAGTDTQYF. CDR3 DNA sequence: TGCAGCGTTAAAGGACTAGCTGGCACAGATACGCAGTATTTT.

This clone appeared many times. The chain uses TRBV13 and TRBJ2-6; 10 bases match TRBD2. Trimming removed 5 bases from V and 0 bases from J; junction bases left unmatched: 10. Germline V gives CDR1 PRHDT, CDR2 FYEKMQ (reference sequence). This CDR3 spans 19 amino acids. CDR3 sequence reads: CASSPTSGLLNSGANVLTF. Here the CDR3 DNA reads TGTGCCAGCAGCCCGACTAGCGGGCTACTTAACTCTGGGGCCAACGTCCTGACTTTC.